This T cell receptor beta chain was profiled in a study of blood T cell repertoires in COVID-19. About the research overall: T cells, B-cell-depleted T cells, or PBMCs provided the cDNA or gDNA that served as material.

The germline V gene has CDR1 SNHLY and CDR2 FYNNEI. This CDR3 region has 16 residues. Losses at the gene ends were 3 bases for V and 5 bases for J; bases not matched to a gene: 11. The table came from immunoSEQ multiplex PCR; TCRdb's copy has only in-frame clones and leaves some out. This sample has 300,000 to 500,000 clones; approximately 85% occur once, and the top ten carry 2% to 2.5%. The chain carries TRBV2 and TRBJ1-2; TRBD1 aligns across 8 bases. The receptor's source is a woman between 40 and 55 years old with acute COVID-19. The sample comprised PBMCs or T cells enriched from blood (not recorded which). The chain's CDR3 is CASSEDRGQASYGYTF. DNA of the CDR3: TGTGCCAGCAGTGAGGATCGGGGACAGGCGTCGTATGGCTACACCTTC.